The TCR beta chain under discussion was sequenced for a study of T-cell reconstitution after alpha-beta-depleted transplantation in children. Unique molecular identifiers were built into the TCRbeta library. TCRdb called the PCR reads again in MiXCR, with one record for every CDR3 protein. The sample has 200,000 to 300,000 distinct CDR3 sequences; under 30% are singletons. Sequenced material: PBMCs, taken before TCRalphabeta/CD19-depleted stem cell transplant. This TCR was recovered from a girl aged 2 to 9 with Fanconi anemia, due to receive a stem cell transplant.

Here the CDR3 reads CASSLRGRRAGELFF. CDR3 sequence (DNA): TGTGCCAGCAGCCTCAGGGGGCGTAGGGCCGGGGAGCTGTTTTTT. The chain links TRBV7-8 to TRBJ2-2; the match to TRBD1 covers 8 bases. J gave up 6 bases and V 5 bases, and 8 bases lay outside the gene matches. The V gene's germline CDR1 is SGHVS and CDR2 FQNEAQ. CDR3 length: 15 residues. The full variable domain, completed using reference TRBV7-8 and TRBJ2-2, is GAGVSQSPRYKVAKRGQDVALRCDPISGHVSLFWYQQALGQGPEFLTYFQNEAQLDKSGLPSDRFFAERPEGSVSTLKIQRTQQEDSAVYLCASSLRGRRAGELFFGEGSRLTVL.